This TCR beta chain was captured in a study of T cells in Graves' hyperthyroidism and ophthalmopathy. This clonotype came up many times. The CDR3 has 13 amino acids. V lost 9 bases and J lost 4; bases outside the gene matches: 8. CDR1 and CDR2 from the germline V gene are SGHRS and YFSETQ. Investigators excluded patients with uncontrolled infection, other autoimmune disease, pregnancy or lactation. Researchers amplified the TCR beta CDR3 regions from RNA transcripts. TCR CDR3 regions were first amplified by RT-PCR with HTBI primers. TCRdb fed the multiplex PCR reads into MiXCR, producing one record per CDR3 protein. The table has a few hundred thousand distinct CDR3 sequences, roughly an eighth seen once.

The sample comprised blood. The TCR was taken from a woman in her late teens or twenties with Graves' hyperthyroidism. J is TRBJ2-3 and V is TRBV5-1; TRBD1 matches at 7 bases. CDR3 loop: CATSTGSSDTQYF. DNA for the CDR3: TGCGCCACCTCGACAGGGTCGTCAGATACGCAGTATTTT. Full variable domain (outside the CDR3, taken from reference TRBV5-1 and TRBJ2-3): KAGVTQTPRYLIKTRGQQVTLSCSPISGHRSVSWYQQTPGQGLQFLFEYFSETQRNKGNFPGRFSGRQFSNSRSEMNVSTLELGDSALYLCATSTGSSDTQYFGPGTRLTVL.